Below, 18 T cell receptor beta chains from the same sample are listed, as sequenced in a study of T cells in Graves' hyperthyroidism and ophthalmopathy. Amplified TCR beta CDR3 regions derived from RNA transcripts. During a first-round RT-PCR of the TCR CDR3, the HTBI primer set was used. TCRdb ran MiXCR on the multiplex PCR reads and lists one entry per CDR3 protein. The sample holds under 400,000 distinct CDR3 sequences, 11% to 15% seen once. Sequenced sample: blood. These TCRs come from a woman aged 55-69 years with Graves' hyperthyroidism.

Many counts were recorded for this clonotype. The rearrangement joins TRBV5-1 to TRBJ2-7, with D possibly TRBD1 on 6 matching bases. CDR3 length: 14 residues. CDR1 is SGHRS, CDR2 YFSETQ, per germline. V lost 0 bases and J lost 3, with 10 bases in between. The CDR3 DNA reads as TGCGCCAGCAGCTTGGCCGGACAGCTCTACGAGCAGTACTTC. Protein product: CASSLAGQLYEQYF.

This clonotype was recorded at least ten times. V and J are TRBV7-3 and TRBJ2-5; D perhaps matches TRBD1 (5 bases). Germline V gives CDR1 SGHTA, CDR2 FQGTGA. This CDR3 has 13 residues. V lost 5 bases, J lost 1 base, and 8 bases lay in between. This chain's CDR3 is CASSRTFQETQYF. The DNA for the CDR3 is TGTGCCAGCAGCCGGACATTCCAAGAGACCCAGTACTTC.

This clonotype was counted ten times or more. The genes are TRBV2 and TRBJ2-3; D assignment may be TRBD1 or TRBD2 (5 bases each). CDR1 is SNHLY and CDR2 is FYNNEI in the germline V gene. Trimming took off 6 bases at V and 2 bases at J, with 15 bases between the two ends. This CDR3 has 15 residues. DNA of the CDR3: TGTGCCAGCAGAATCCGGGACCCGGTCACAGATACGCAGTATTTT. Translation: CASRIRDPVTDTQYF.

This clonotype showed up many times. V and J are TRBV20-1 and TRBJ1-4; the D is unclear. CDR3 length equals 13 residues. Germline CDR1 and CDR2: DFQATT and SNEGSKA (reference sequence). Trimming took off 0 bases at V and 5 bases at J, with 7 bases between the two ends. CDR3 sequence: CSARDRLNEKLFF. CDR3 in DNA: TGCAGTGCTAGAGACAGGCTAAATGAAAAACTGTTTTTT.

This clonotype was seen a handful of times. The CDR3 region is CASSIAPVAANNEQFF. CDR3 DNA: TGTGCCAGTAGTATAGCGCCTGTAGCGGCTAACAATGAGCAGTTCTTC. J is TRBJ2-1 and V is TRBV19; D might be TRBD2 (6 bases). This CDR3 is 16 amino acids long. The ends were cut back, 1 base at V and 5 bases at J, with 15 bases in the middle. Per germline, CDR1 LNHDA and CDR2 SQIVND (reference sequence).

This clonotype was counted ten times or more. The chain combines TRBV5-8 with TRBJ1-2; 7 bases line up with TRBD1. CDR1 is SGHTS and CDR2 is YDEGEE in the germline V gene. The CDR3 extends over 14 amino acids. The trim removed 2 bases at V and 2 bases at J, leaving 3 bases unmatched. CDR3 in DNA: TGTGCCAGCAGCTTACCGACAGGGAACTATGGCTACACCTTC. It translates to CASSLPTGNYGYTF.

There are many counts of this clonotype. The CDR3 loop reads CATGTGHNEKLFF. DNA for the CDR3: TGTGCCACAGGGACAGGTCATAATGAAAAACTGTTTTTT. The chain links TRBV12-3 or TRBV12-4 to TRBJ1-4; 8 nucleotides align to TRBD1. The trim removed 10 bases at V and 4 bases at J, leaving 5 bases unmatched. The CDR3 is 13 amino acids.

The chain recombines TRBV20-1 with TRBJ1-2; D might be TRBD1 (6 bases). V was clipped by 0 bases and J by 8 bases, with 16 bases between them. The CDR3 totals 14 residues. Germline CDR1 DFQATT, CDR2 SNEGSKA (reference sequence). CDR3 amino acids: CSARDLGASTGYTF. In DNA, the CDR3 is TGCAGTGCTAGAGATTTGGGGGCGAGTACGGGCTACACCTTC.

This clonotype has ten or more counts. The chain recombines TRBV13 with TRBJ1-4; maybe TRBD1 (5 bases). V shed 5 bases and J shed 2 bases, with 15 bases lying between them. Germline values: CDR1 PRHDT, CDR2 FYEKMQ (reference sequence). The CDR3 loop spans 16 amino acids. CDR3 DNA sequence: TGTGCCAGCAGCCTACGTCAGGGAGCGACTAATGAAAAACTGTTTTTT. Translating gives CASSLRQGATNEKLFF.

The genes are TRBV12-3 or TRBV12-4 and TRBJ2-1, with D hard to call. The CDR3 has 15 amino acids. V was pared by 4 bases and J by 9 bases, with 19 bases between. The CDR3, as DNA: TGTGCCAGCAGTTCGGACCCACCAACCATGTCTGAGCAGTTCTTC. This codes for CASSSDPPTMSEQFF.

In its sample, this clonotype was seen many times. The chain recombines TRBV18 with TRBJ2-3; 9 bases match TRBD2. This CDR3 comprises 18 residues. The V segment lost 5 bases and the J segment 0 bases; nucleotides outside the gene matches: 12. CDR1 and CDR2 from the germline V gene are KGHSH and LQKENI. CDR3 amino acids: CASSTSVITSGSTDTQYF. The CDR3 nucleotides are TGTGCCAGCTCAACCTCAGTGATCACTAGCGGGAGCACAGATACGCAGTATTTT.

This clonotype showed up just a few times. As DNA, the CDR3 is TGTGCCAGCAGCTCCCGACTATTCCAAGAGACCCAGTACTTC. Encoded protein: CASSSRLFQETQYF. This chain uses TRBV5-8 with TRBJ2-5; D is perhaps TRBD2 (5 bases). The CDR3 has 14 residues. V was cut by 3 bases and J by 1 base, with 10 bases left in between. Germline assignment: CDR1 SGHTS and CDR2 YDEGEE.

Only a few counts were recorded for this clonotype. This chain joins TRBV12-5 and TRBJ2-5, with D hard to call. This CDR3 is built from 11 residues. V gave up 6 bases and J gave up 5 bases, with 7 bases separating them. Germline loops: CDR1 LGHNT, CDR2 FRNRAP. In DNA, the CDR3 is TGTGCTAGTGGCTACGGGGAGACCCAGTACTTC. It encodes CASGYGETQYF. The variable domain in full, with the rest retrieved from reference TRBV12-5 and TRBJ2-5, is DARVTQTPRHKVTEMGQEVTMRCQPILGHNTVFWYRQTMMQGLELLAYFRNRAPLDDSGMPKDRFSAEMPDATLATLKIQPSEPRDSAVYFCASGYGETQYFGPGTRLLVL.

This clonotype turned up a few times. This chain connects TRBV2 to TRBJ1-1; D is ambiguous. V shed 4 bases and J shed 0 bases, with 6 bases lying between them. Germline V gives CDR1 SNHLY, CDR2 FYNNEI. The CDR3 is 13 residues long. DNA of the CDR3: TGTGCCAGCAGTGTGGCCCTGAACACTGAAGCTTTCTTT. Amino acid sequence: CASSVALNTEAFF.

This clonotype has a count of ten or more. The V call is TRBV6-1, the J call TRBJ2-4; TRBD1 agrees at 9 bases. The CDR3 length is 16 residues. Trimming removed 6 bases from V and 1 base from J; junction bases left unmatched: 7. Germline CDR1 is MNHNS and CDR2 is SASEGT. The CDR3 DNA follows: TGTGCCAGCAGCTCGGGACAGGGACGGGCCAAAAACATTCAGTACTTC. It translates to CASSSGQGRAKNIQYF.

For the CDR3, the DNA is TGTGCCAGCAGCTTAAGAGAACTAGCGGGGACGCTCTCCTACAATGAGCAGTACTTC. Encoded protein: CASSLRELAGTLSYNEQYF. This rearrangement joins TRBV11-2 to TRBJ2-1, with 10 bases that match TRBD2. The DNA end is more similar to TRBJ2-7, so the J call may be wrong. The germline V gene encodes CDR1 SGHAT and CDR2 FQNNGV. This CDR3 contains 19 residues.

This clonotype occurred many times. This CDR3 reads CASSPTSGRTNSYEQYF. The DNA for the CDR3 is TGTGCCAGCAGCCCGACTAGCGGGAGGACTAACTCCTACGAGCAGTACTTC. The chain joins TRBV6-1 to TRBJ2-7; 13 bases fit TRBD2. CDR3 length: 17 residues. Germline CDR1 reads MNHNS; CDR2 reads SASEGT. The V segment lost 6 bases and the J segment 0 bases; nucleotides outside the gene matches: 8.

In its sample, this clonotype was seen a few times. This sequence may be a read error, since a much larger clone differs from it by one base. The chain employs TRBV27 and TRBJ2-3; TRBD1 might be the D (7 bases). Germline V gives CDR1 MNHEY, CDR2 SMNVEV (reference sequence). The CDR3 covers 15 residues. The DNA of the CDR3 is TGTGCCAGCAGTTTAGGCGGAGGGAGGACAGGTACGCAGTATTTT. It codes for CASSLGGGRTGTQYF.